These T cell receptor beta chains were read from a single sample in a study of OX40 agonist ivuxolimab in advanced cancers. Assay used: immunoSEQ multiplex PCR; TCRdb lists only in-frame clones, some missing. In the table there are some 14,000 clones, roughly 82% of which are singletons. Source: CD4+ or CD8+ T cells sorted from blood, taken in a trial of the OX40 agonist ivuxolimab. The source of these receptors is an adult with an advanced solid tumor such as melanoma, head and neck, liver or kidney cancer. The CDR3 runs from the conserved cysteine through the conserved F or W. Each record gives: CDR3 length, J gene, V gene, D gene, clone size, CDR3 protein, CDR3 DNA. The D gene is left open where the match is weak. Clone size is shown for a subset of rows, as once, few, many or a class of expanded clone.

>14|TRBJ1-4|TRBV7-9|NA|NA
CASSFRGDEEKLFF
TGTGCCAGCAGCTTCAGAGGGGACGAGGAAAAACTGTTTTTT
>13|TRBJ1-1|TRBV11-3|NA|NA
CASSLNSNTEAFF
TGTGCCAGCAGCTTAAATTCGAACACTGAAGCTTTCTTT
>14|TRBJ1-5|TRBV11-3|NA|NA
CAYRAELSNQPQHF
TGTGCCTACCGGGCGGAGCTTAGCAATCAGCCCCAGCATTTT
>13|TRBJ2-7|TRBV19|NA|once
CASSIDGAYEQYF
TGTGCCAGTAGTATAGACGGTGCGTACGAGCAGTACTTC
>13|TRBJ2-1|TRBV6-5|NA|once
CASSYSRNNEQFF
TGTGCCAGCAGTTACTCGAGGAACAATGAGCAGTTCTTC
>15|TRBJ2-7|TRBV5-4|TRBD1|NA
CASSPGQGSSYEQYF
TGTGCCAGCAGCCCTGGACAGGGTAGCTCCTACGAGCAGTACTTC
>19|TRBJ2-7|TRBV4-3|TRBD1|medium-sized
CASSQAPDRAYPKTNEQYF
TGCGCCAGCAGCCAAGCCCCGGACAGGGCTTATCCGAAAACCAACGAGCAGTACTTC
>11|TRBJ1-4|TRBV2|NA|NA
CASSREEKLFF
TGTGCCAGCAGTAGGGAAGAAAAACTGTTTTTT
>14|TRBJ1-2|TRBV7-9|NA|NA
CASSVKPAYYGYTF
TGTGCCAGCAGCGTCAAACCTGCCTACTATGGCTACACCTTC
>15|TRBJ2-7|TRBV19|TRBD2|NA
CASSPGTSGLYEQYF
TGTGCCAGTAGCCCCGGGACTAGCGGGCTCTACGAGCAGTACTTC
>14|TRBJ2-1|TRBV13|TRBD1|few
CASSPRGQGQLQFF
TGTGCCAGCAGCCCCCGGGGACAGGGGCAGCTTCAGTTCTTC
>17|TRBJ2-2|TRBV7-6|NA|NA
CASSSSAGQVFTGELFF
TGTGCCAGCAGCTCCAGCGCGGGGCAGGTCTTCACCGGGGAGCTGTTTTTT
>13|TRBJ2-7|TRBV2|NA|NA
CASVSQGSYEQYF
TGTGCCAGCGTCTCGCAGGGCTCCTACGAGCAGTACTTC
>15|TRBJ1-5|TRBV19|NA|once
CASSITIYSNQPQHF
TGTGCCAGTAGTATAACCATTTATAGCAATCAGCCCCAGCATTTT
>14|TRBJ2-1|TRBV5-1|NA|NA
CASSLAQGPLEQFF
TGCGCCAGCAGCTTGGCGCAGGGGCCACTGGAGCAGTTCTTC
>15|TRBJ2-7|TRBV27|NA|NA
CASSFRLSLSYEQYF
TGTGCCAGCAGTTTCAGACTGTCCCTTTCCTACGAGCAGTACTTC
>14|TRBJ2-2|TRBV10-2|NA|few
CASSESRRTGELFF
TGCGCCAGCAGTGAGTCGAGGAGGACCGGGGAGCTGTTTTTT
>14|TRBJ2-1|TRBV7-8|TRBD2|NA
CASRGAGGPVEQFF
TGTGCCAGCAGAGGAGCGGGAGGGCCCGTTGAGCAGTTCTTC
>15|TRBJ2-5|TRBV27|TRBD2|NA
CASSQSGGAGKTQYF
TGTGCCAGCAGTCAAAGCGGGGGGGCCGGAAAGACCCAGTACTTC
>12|TRBJ2-3|TRBV29-1|NA|NA
CSAWTSADTQYF
TGCAGCGCCTGGACCTCGGCTGATACGCAGTATTTT
>15|TRBJ1-5|TRBV27|NA|NA
CASSLGGNGNQPQHF
TGTGCCAGCAGTTTAGGGGGGAATGGCAATCAGCCCCAGCATTTT
>15|TRBJ2-4|TRBV2|TRBD2|few
CASSEVAGGVNIQYF
TGTGCCAGCAGTGAAGTGGCGGGGGGAGTAAACATTCAGTACTTC
>16|TRBJ2-5|TRBV7-3|TRBD1|NA
CASSPEAGGLAETQYF
TGTGCCAGCAGCCCGGAGGCAGGGGGCTTAGCGGAGACCCAGTACTTC
>14|TRBJ2-1|TRBV27|TRBD1|NA
CASSTGVSYNEQFF
TGTGCCAGCAGCACAGGGGTGTCCTACAATGAGCAGTTCTTC
>13|TRBJ2-1|TRBV5-1|NA|NA
CASSQVSYNEQFF
TGCGCCAGCAGCCAGGTTTCCTACAATGAGCAGTTCTTC
>15|TRBJ1-2|TRBV4-3|TRBD1|NA
CASSQALGQPYGYTF
TGCGCCAGCAGCCAAGCACTGGGACAGCCCTATGGCTACACCTTC
>17|TRBJ2-6|TRBV7-7|NA|few
CASSLAGPTSGANVLTF
TGTGCCAGCAGCTTAGCGGGGCCAACCTCTGGGGCCAACGTCCTGACTTTC
>13|TRBJ2-7|TRBV10-3|NA|NA
CAISEAPLDEQYF
TGTGCCATCAGTGAGGCGCCACTAGACGAGCAGTACTTC
>13|TRBJ1-2|TRBV6-5|NA|few
CASSWQQGDGYTF
TGTGCCAGCAGTTGGCAGCAGGGAGATGGCTACACCTTC
>16|TRBJ2-3|TRBV5-1|TRBD2|NA
CASSTRTSGGVDTQYF
TGCGCCAGCAGCACCCGGACTAGCGGGGGGGTAGATACGCAGTATTTT
>15|TRBJ2-1|TRBV11-2|TRBD2|NA
CASSARGGLPNEQFF
TGTGCCAGCAGCGCCCGGGGGGGCTTACCCAATGAGCAGTTCTTC
>14|TRBJ1-1|TRBV19|NA|few
CASSIWRTNTEAFF
TGTGCCAGTAGTATCTGGAGGACTAACACTGAAGCTTTCTTT
>14|TRBJ1-3|TRBV6-5|TRBD1|NA
CASRLQGSGNTIYF
TGTGCCAGCAGGCTACAGGGGAGTGGAAACACCATATATTTT
>16|TRBJ2-3|TRBV4-2|TRBD2|NA
CASSQELAGGTDTQYF
TGTGCCAGCAGCCAAGAATTGGCGGGAGGGACAGATACGCAGTATTTT
>13|TRBJ2-7|TRBV30|NA|NA
CAWSAETNYEQYF
TGTGCCTGGAGTGCGGAGACCAACTACGAGCAGTACTTC
>18|TRBJ1-4|TRBV4-3|NA|NA
CASSQDRDKFATNEKLFF
TGCGCCAGCAGCCAAGATAGGGATAAATTTGCAACTAATGAAAAACTGTTTTTT
>15|TRBJ2-5|TRBV6-1|TRBD2|few
CASTGLAGEQETQYF
TGTGCCAGCACTGGACTAGCGGGGGAGCAAGAGACCCAGTACTTC
>16|TRBJ1-3|TRBV4-3|NA|NA
CASSRKHTFSGNTIYF
TGCGCCAGCAGCCGGAAGCATACGTTCTCTGGAAACACCATATATTTT
>20|TRBJ2-1|TRBV28|TRBD1|NA
CASSPGTGGERLSSYNEQFF
TGTGCCAGCAGCCCTGGGACAGGTGGAGAACGGCTTAGCTCCTACAATGAGCAGTTCTTC
>15|TRBJ2-2|TRBV4-1|NA|NA
CASSQEASRAGELFF
TGCGCCAGCAGCCAAGAGGCATCTCGCGCCGGGGAGCTGTTTTTT
>13|TRBJ2-1|TRBV7-9|TRBD2|NA
CASSFSGGVEQFF
TGTGCCAGCAGCTTTAGCGGGGGGGTTGAGCAGTTCTTC
>14|TRBJ2-2|TRBV7-9|NA|NA
CASSPTGNTGELFF
TGTGCCAGCAGCCCAACGGGGAACACCGGGGAGCTGTTTTTT
>22|TRBJ2-5|TRBV21-1|NA|NA
CASSKVKRRDRGPIDRQETQYF
TGTGCCAGCAGCAAAGTAAAAAGAAGAGACAGGGGGCCGATCGACCGCCAAGAGACCCAGTACTTC
>12|TRBJ2-5|TRBV5-6|NA|once
CASSIGHLHQYF
TGTGCCAGCAGCATAGGACACCTCCACCAGTACTTC
>14|TRBJ1-2|TRBV29-1|NA|once
CSVEELDRRRGYTF
TGCAGCGTTGAAGAGCTAGACAGGCGCCGTGGCTACACCTTC
>16|TRBJ2-4|TRBV5-1|NA|NA
CASSLNAKIAKNIQYF
TGCGCCAGCAGCTTGAACGCTAAAATAGCCAAAAACATTCAGTACTTC
>16|TRBJ1-5|TRBV12-2|NA|NA
CASRIVGGEGNQPQHF
TGTGCAAGTCGCATTGTGGGGGGGGAAGGCAATCAGCCCCAGCATTTT
>13|TRBJ2-3|TRBV6-4|NA|NA
CASSDSPTDTQYF
TGTGCCAGCAGTGACTCTCCCACAGATACGCAGTATTTT
>16|TRBJ2-7|TRBV12-5|TRBD1|NA
CASGLPGTGATYEQYF
TGTGCTAGTGGTTTGCCCGGGACAGGGGCTACCTACGAGCAGTACTTC
>13|TRBJ2-1|TRBV27|NA|NA
CAAGRNSYNEQFF
TGTGCCGCGGGGCGTAACTCCTACAATGAGCAGTTCTTC
>16|TRBJ2-6|TRBV4-3|NA|NA
CASSQEASSGANVLTF
TGCGCCAGCAGCCAAGAGGCCAGCTCTGGGGCCAACGTCCTGACTTTC